These 28 T cell receptor beta chains came from one sample sequenced in a study of T cells in localized non-small cell lung cancer. Assay used: immunoSEQ multiplex PCR; TCRdb lists only in-frame clones, some missing. The sample includes about 74,000 clones, roughly 83% of them seen just once. The sequencing here drew on peripheral blood, taken before any cancer treatment. The receptors originated from a female donor at least 60 years old with stage I lung adenocarcinoma.

This sequence joins TRBV1 and TRBJ2-7; the table's TRBD2 call for D was not verified on the DNA. TRBV1 is tagged as a pseudogene. The CDR3 consists of 17 residues. CDR3 sequence reads: CTSSQDPTSGGAGEQYF. The CDR3 DNA reads as TGCACCAGCAGCCAAGACCCCACTAGCGGGGGGGCCGGGGAGCAGTACTTC.

V is TRBV5-5 and J is TRBJ1-2, with 7 positions matching TRBD1. Trimming took 2 bases from V and 0 from J; bases not matched to a gene: 4. The CDR3 has 15 residues. Germline-derived CDR1 and CDR2 are SGHKS and YYEKEE (reference sequence). CDR3 coding DNA: TGTGCCAGCAGCTTCACAGGGGAGGCTAACTATGGCTACACCTTC. This codes for CASSFTGEANYGYTF.

Worth noting for this clone: Sequence at one end of the junction differs from germline and may be a read error. The J gene is TRBJ1-2, the V gene TRBV14; possible D gene TRBD1, 6 bases. Germline-derived CDR1 and CDR2 are SGHDN and FVKESK. The CDR3 runs to 14 residues. CDR3 coding DNA: TGTGCCAGCAGCCTCGTTGACAGGAACTATGGCTACATCTTC. Protein: CASSLVDRNYGYIF. The full variable domain, rest sourced from reference TRBV14 and TRBJ1-2, is EAGVTQFPSHSVIEKGQTVTLRCDPISGHDNLYWYRRVMGKEIKFLLHFVKESKQDESGMPNNRFLAERTGGTYSTLKVQPAELEDSGVYFCASSLVDRNYGYIFGSGTRLTVV.

This chain links TRBV6-6 with TRBJ2-3, with 11 bases fitting TRBD2. The junction had 7 bases not matched to a gene; V was cut back by 8 bases and J by 0 bases. This CDR3 is built from 16 residues. Germline assignment: CDR1 MNHNY and CDR2 SVGAGI (reference sequence). The CDR3 DNA reads TGTGCCAGCCGTAACACTAGCGGGGGAAGCACAGATACGCAGTATTTT. As protein: CASRNTSGGSTDTQYF.

The rearrangement joins TRBV6-6 to TRBJ2-1; D unresolved. This CDR3 is built from 14 residues. CDR1 MNHNY and CDR2 SVGAGI come from the germline V gene (reference sequence). The V gene lost 4 bases and the J gene lost 0 bases, with 7 bases spanning the gap. CDR3 residues: CASSSVSSYNEQFF. As DNA, the CDR3 is TGTGCCAGCAGTTCTGTAAGCTCCTACAATGAGCAGTTCTTC.

The rearrangement links TRBV6-6 to TRBJ2-5; D possibly corresponds to TRBD1 (6 bases). V lost 3 bases and J 2 bases, leaving 7 bases between the germline ends. There are 13 residues in the CDR3. Germline CDR1 reads MNHNY; CDR2 reads SVGAGI (reference sequence). CDR3 in amino acids: CASSYRGQETQYF. For the CDR3, the DNA is TGTGCCAGCAGTTATAGGGGGCAAGAGACCCAGTACTTC.

The chain employs TRBV10-3 and TRBJ1-4; D call uncertain. Trimming removed 6 bases at V and 4 bases at J, with 15 bases between. The CDR3 is 15 residues long. Germline lookup yields CDR1 ENHRY and CDR2 SYGVKD. CDR3 sequence reads: CAISGNLGNNEKLFF. CDR3 nucleotides: TGTGCCATCAGCGGGAATTTGGGAAATAATGAAAAACTGTTTTTT.

J is TRBJ2-4 and V is TRBV28, with TRBD1 identical over 7 bases. Trimming removed 6 bases from V and 6 bases from J; junction bases left unmatched: 5. CDR3 size: 13 residues. Germline lookup yields CDR1 MDHEN and CDR2 SYDVKM. The CDR3: CASRLQGLNIQYF. CDR3 coding DNA: TGTGCCAGCAGATTACAGGGGTTAAACATTCAGTACTTC.

The chain uses TRBV29-1 and TRBJ1-1; D uncertain. V lost 8 bases, J lost 6 bases, and 13 bases lay in between. The CDR3 runs to 11 residues. In germline, CDR1 is SQVTM, CDR2 ANQGSEA. The CDR3 DNA follows: TGCAGCATTACGGAGGGCTCTGAAGCTTTCTTT. The encoded protein is CSITEGSEAFF.

The rearrangement uses TRBV4-2 and TRBJ1-1; weak D call: TRBD1 (5 bases). Germline values: CDR1 LGHNA, CDR2 YNFKEQ. The V end was cut by 4 bases, the J end by 3 bases, with 27 bases between. This CDR3 spans 19 amino acids. The chain's CDR3 is CASSLSTAGRSGRDTEAFF. The CDR3 nucleotides read TGTGCCAGCAGCCTGTCAACCGCAGGGCGGTCGGGCAGAGACACTGAAGCTTTCTTT.

A few counts support this clone. The chain has TRBV14 and TRBJ1-5, with 7 bases fitting TRBD1. The CDR3 sequence is 13 residues long. Germline V gene sequence: CDR1 SGHDN, CDR2 FVKESK. With 1 base clipped from V and 11 bases from J, the junction kept 5 bases outside the gene matches. The CDR3 loop is CASSQAGTAAQHF. CDR3 DNA: TGTGCCAGCAGCCAAGCAGGGACAGCAGCCCAGCATTTT.

This chain links TRBV29-1 with TRBJ2-7; D not certain. The ends were cut back, 2 bases at V and 7 bases at J, with 9 bases in the middle. The CDR3 runs to 11 residues. The germline V gene encodes CDR1 SQVTM and CDR2 ANQGSEA. The CDR3 protein is CSVETVVEQYF. CDR3 sequence (DNA): TGCAGCGTTGAAACGGTCGTAGAGCAGTACTTC.

The CDR3 spells CASTQGETQYF. CDR3 nucleotide sequence: TGTGCCAGCACCCAGGGAGAGACCCAGTACTTC. The chain is built from TRBV11-2 and TRBJ2-5, with a weak D call TRBD1 (5 bases). Germline loops: CDR1 SGHAT, CDR2 FQNNGV. CDR3 size: 11 residues. V lost 7 bases and J 4 bases, leaving 7 bases between the germline ends.

This chain uses TRBV5-1 with TRBJ2-7; D remains unclear. The CDR3 loop spans 13 amino acids. Trimming stripped 0 bases from V and 6 bases from J, with 10 bases between. Per germline, CDR1 SGHRS and CDR2 YFSETQ. The CDR3 bases are TGCGCCAGCAGCTTGGAGTCCAGCCGCGAGCAGTACTTC. Its translation is CASSLESSREQYF. Looking up the rest from reference TRBV5-1 and TRBJ2-7 gives the full variable domain: KAGVTQTPRYLIKTRGQQVTLSCSPISGHRSVSWYQQTPGQGLQFLFEYFSETQRNKGNFPGRFSGRQFSNSRSEMNVSTLELGDSALYLCASSLESSREQYFGPGTRLTVT.

The chain combines TRBV6-5 with TRBJ2-1; D possibly matches TRBD1 or TRBD2 (7 bases each). V lost 2 bases and J lost 6, with 14 bases in between. CDR1 is MNHEY and CDR2 is SVGAGI in the germline V gene. The CDR3 loop spans 15 amino acids. The chain's CDR3 is CASSYGTGEGNEQFF. DNA of the CDR3: TGTGCCAGCAGTTACGGTACAGGGGAGGGCAATGAGCAGTTCTTC.

This clone was counted a single time. The gene calls are TRBV18 and TRBJ2-7, with D perhaps TRBD1 (6 bases). Deletions cut 1 base from V and 0 bases from J, with 10 bases between. The CDR3 extends over 15 amino acids. Germline loops: CDR1 KGHSH, CDR2 LQKENI. DNA of the CDR3: TGTGCCAGCTCACCACGGCAGGGGAGCTCCTACGAGCAGTACTTC. As protein: CASSPRQGSSYEQYF.

The sample holds a few counts of this clone. The chain employs TRBV19 and TRBJ2-4, with TRBD2 as a possible D gene (5 bases). This CDR3 is 18 amino acids long. Trimming removed 5 bases from V and 6 bases from J, with 26 bases in between. Germline values: CDR1 LNHDA, CDR2 SQIVND (reference sequence). In nucleotides, the CDR3 is TGTGCCAGTAGTTTCCGACTCGCGGCTGGAGGTATTGCAAACATTCAGTACTTC. Translated, it gives CASSFRLAAGGIANIQYF. The entire variable domain, with the rest obtained from reference TRBV19 and TRBJ2-4, is as follows: DGGITQSPKYLFRKEGQNVTLSCEQNLNHDAMYWYRQDPGQGLRLIYYSQIVNDFQKGDIAEGYSVSREKKESFPLTVTSAQKNPTAFYLCASSFRLAAGGIANIQYFGAGTRLSVL.

The gene calls are TRBV7-7 and TRBJ2-7; possibly TRBD2 for D (6 bases). Germline V CDR1 and CDR2: SSHAT, FNYEAQ (reference sequence). The ends were cut back, 5 bases at V and 4 bases at J, with 15 bases in the middle. CDR3 length equals 14 residues. CDR3 DNA sequence: TGTGCCAGCAGCCTTGGACTACACGGGTACGAGCAGTACTTC. The encoded protein is CASSLGLHGYEQYF.

The rearrangement links TRBV4-2 to TRBJ1-6, with 8 bases matching TRBD1. This CDR3 region has 16 residues. The trim removed 8 bases at V and 3 bases at J, leaving 9 bases unmatched. From germline, CDR1 is LGHNA and CDR2 YNFKEQ. Here the CDR3 DNA reads TGTGCCAGCCGCGGGGACAGGACCCACTATAATTCACCCCTCCACTTT. It yields the protein CASRGDRTHYNSPLHF.

The rearrangement uses TRBV5-1 and TRBJ2-2, with D maybe TRBD1 (7 bases). CDR3 length: 15 amino acids. Trimming removed 4 bases at V and 4 bases at J, with 14 bases between. Germline CDR1 SGHRS, CDR2 YFSETQ. In DNA, the CDR3 is TGCGCCAGCAGCCAAAGACAGGGAGGCACCGGGGAGCTGTTTTTT. Protein sequence: CASSQRQGGTGELFF.

V gene TRBV1 combines with J gene TRBJ2-1; TRBD2, the table's D call, lacks a check against the DNA. TRBV1 is a recognized pseudogene. This CDR3 spans 16 amino acids. The CDR3 reads CTSSQEMNSGEYEQFF. The CDR3 DNA reads as TGCACCAGCAGCCAAGAAATGAACTCCGGGGAGTATGAGCAGTTCTTC.

The V and J genes are TRBV18 and TRBJ1-3; TRBD1 aligns across 9 bases. V lost 2 bases, J lost 3 bases, and 5 bases stayed unmatched. Germline values: CDR1 KGHSH, CDR2 LQKENI. There are 16 residues in the CDR3. This CDR3 is CASSPIQGADGNTIYF. The CDR3 coding sequence is TGTGCCAGCTCACCAATACAGGGGGCGGATGGAAACACCATATATTTT.

The chain recombines TRBV6-6 with TRBJ1-1; 9 bases fit TRBD1. The germline V gene has CDR1 MNHNY and CDR2 SVGAGI (reference sequence). The CDR3 length is 14 residues. The trim removed 2 bases at V and 5 bases at J, leaving 3 bases unmatched. The CDR3 DNA sequence: TGTGCCAGCAGTTACCGACAGGGGGGGACTGAAGCTTTCTTT. Translated: CASSYRQGGTEAFF.

The chain is built from TRBV10-3 and TRBJ2-5, with D possibly TRBD1 on 5 matching bases. Trimming stripped 4 bases from V and 2 bases from J, with 5 bases between. The CDR3 loop spans 12 amino acids. Germline V CDR1 and CDR2: ENHRY, SYGVKD. This CDR3 is CAISGQQETQYF. Written as DNA, the CDR3 is TGTGCCATCAGTGGACAGCAAGAGACCCAGTACTTC.

This sequence joins TRBV7-9 and TRBJ1-5; D is possibly TRBD1 (5 bases). CDR1 and CDR2 from the germline V gene are SEHNR and FQNEAQ (reference sequence). With 4 bases removed from V and 5 bases from J, the gap between germline ends came to 12 bases. The CDR3 has 14 amino acids. The CDR3 DNA follows: TGTGCCAGCAGCTCAGCAGGGAATTATCAGCCCCAGCATTTT. Encoded protein: CASSSAGNYQPQHF.

In its sample, this clone was seen a few times. The V call is TRBV7-2, the J call TRBJ1-3; tentatively, D is TRBD1 (6 bases). This CDR3 is built from 16 residues. Germline lookup yields CDR1 SGHTA and CDR2 FQGNSA. Trimming stripped 5 bases from V and 5 bases from J, with 19 bases between. In nucleotides, the CDR3 is TGTGCCAGCAGCCTCGACCCAGGGGAGGCAAGAAACACCATATATTTT. Protein: CASSLDPGEARNTIYF.

V usage is TRBV27 and J usage is TRBJ1-1; TRBD1 matches at 7 bases. From germline, CDR1 is MNHEY and CDR2 SMNVEV (reference sequence). The CDR3 contains 13 residues. V was clipped by 8 bases and J by 4 bases; unmatched bases: 7. The CDR3 is CASGSRGPTEAFF. Here the CDR3 DNA reads TGTGCCAGCGGTTCAAGGGGGCCCACTGAAGCTTTCTTT.

The chain employs TRBV20-1 and TRBJ2-7; D unresolved. CDR3 length: 11 amino acids. Germline V gene lookup returns CDR1 DFQATT and CDR2 SNEGSKA (reference sequence). V was trimmed by 4 bases and J by 8 bases, leaving 12 bases between them. The CDR3 is CSATLGTKQYF. The CDR3 coding sequence is TGCAGTGCTACCCTGGGTACGAAGCAGTACTTC.